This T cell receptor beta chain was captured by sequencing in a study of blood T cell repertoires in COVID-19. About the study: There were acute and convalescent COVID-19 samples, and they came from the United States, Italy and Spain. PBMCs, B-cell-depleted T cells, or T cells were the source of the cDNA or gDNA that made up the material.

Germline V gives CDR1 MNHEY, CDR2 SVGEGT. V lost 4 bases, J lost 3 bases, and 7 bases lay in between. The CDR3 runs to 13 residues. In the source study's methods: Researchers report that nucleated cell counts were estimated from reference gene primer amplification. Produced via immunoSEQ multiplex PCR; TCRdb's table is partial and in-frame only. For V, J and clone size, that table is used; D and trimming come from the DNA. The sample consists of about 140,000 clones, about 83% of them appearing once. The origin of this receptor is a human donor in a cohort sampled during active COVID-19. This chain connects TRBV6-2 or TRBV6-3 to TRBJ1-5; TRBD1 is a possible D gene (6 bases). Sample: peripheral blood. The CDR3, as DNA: TGTGCCAGCAGTTTGGGGGCCAATCAGCCCCAGCATTTT. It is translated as CASSLGANQPQHF.